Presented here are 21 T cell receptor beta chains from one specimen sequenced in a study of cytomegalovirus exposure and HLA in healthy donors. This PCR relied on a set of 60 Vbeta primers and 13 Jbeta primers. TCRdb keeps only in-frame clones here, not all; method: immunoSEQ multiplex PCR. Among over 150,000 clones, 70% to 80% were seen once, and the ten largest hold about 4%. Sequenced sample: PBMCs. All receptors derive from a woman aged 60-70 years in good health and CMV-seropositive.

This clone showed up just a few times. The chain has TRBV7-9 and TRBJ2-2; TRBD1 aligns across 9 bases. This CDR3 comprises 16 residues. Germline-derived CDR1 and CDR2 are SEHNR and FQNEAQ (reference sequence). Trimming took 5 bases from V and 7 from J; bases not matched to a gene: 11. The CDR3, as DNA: TGTGCCAGCAGCGGCCCGGGACAGGGTCCTAGCGGGGAGCTGTTTTTT. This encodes CASSGPGQGPSGELFF.

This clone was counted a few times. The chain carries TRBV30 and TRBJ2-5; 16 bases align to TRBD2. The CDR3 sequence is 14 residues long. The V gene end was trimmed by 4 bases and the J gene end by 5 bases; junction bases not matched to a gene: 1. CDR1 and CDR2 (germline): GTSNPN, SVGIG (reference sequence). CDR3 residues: CAWTGLAGGETQYF. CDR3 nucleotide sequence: TGTGCCTGGACGGGACTAGCGGGGGGGGAGACCCAGTACTTC. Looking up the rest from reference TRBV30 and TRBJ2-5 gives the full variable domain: SQTIHQWPATLVQPVGSPLSLECTVEGTSNPNLYWYRQAAGRGLQLLFYSVGIGQISSEVPQNLSASRPQDRQFILSSKKLLLSDSGFYLCAWTGLAGGETQYFGPGTRLLVL.

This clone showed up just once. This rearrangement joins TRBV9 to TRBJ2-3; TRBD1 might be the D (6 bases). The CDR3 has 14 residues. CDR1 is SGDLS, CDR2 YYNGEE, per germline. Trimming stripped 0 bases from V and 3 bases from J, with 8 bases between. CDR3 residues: CASSVGRGTDTQYF. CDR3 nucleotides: TGTGCCAGCAGCGTAGGAAGGGGGACAGATACGCAGTATTTT.

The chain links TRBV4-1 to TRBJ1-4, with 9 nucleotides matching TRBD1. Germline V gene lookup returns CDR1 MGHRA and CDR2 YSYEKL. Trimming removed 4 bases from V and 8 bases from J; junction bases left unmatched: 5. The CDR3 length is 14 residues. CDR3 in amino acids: CASSPGQGEEKLFF. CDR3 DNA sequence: TGCGCCAGCAGCCCGGGACAGGGCGAGGAAAAACTGTTTTTT.

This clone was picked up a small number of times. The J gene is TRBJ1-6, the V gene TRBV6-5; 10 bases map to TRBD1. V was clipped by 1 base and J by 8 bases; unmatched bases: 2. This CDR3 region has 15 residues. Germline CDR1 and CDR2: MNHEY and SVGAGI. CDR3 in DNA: TGTGCCAGCAGTTACTTCGGGACAGGGGATTCACCCCTCCACTTT. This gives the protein CASSYFGTGDSPLHF.

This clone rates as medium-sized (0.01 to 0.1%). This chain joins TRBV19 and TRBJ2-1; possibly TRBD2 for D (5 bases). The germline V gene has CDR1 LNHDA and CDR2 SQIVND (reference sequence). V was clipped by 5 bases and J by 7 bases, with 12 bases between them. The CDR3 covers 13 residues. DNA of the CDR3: TGTGCCAGTAGTTTCCGGGGTGGGAATGAGCAGTTCTTC. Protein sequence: CASSFRGGNEQFF.

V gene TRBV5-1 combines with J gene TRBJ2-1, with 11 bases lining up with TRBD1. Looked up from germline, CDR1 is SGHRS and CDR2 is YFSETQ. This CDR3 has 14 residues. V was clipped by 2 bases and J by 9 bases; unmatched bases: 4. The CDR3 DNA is TGCGCCAGCAGCTTACGGACAGGGGGCGGTGAGCAGTTCTTC. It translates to CASSLRTGGGEQFF. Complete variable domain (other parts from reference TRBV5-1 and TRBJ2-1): KAGVTQTPRYLIKTRGQQVTLSCSPISGHRSVSWYQQTPGQGLQFLFEYFSETQRNKGNFPGRFSGRQFSNSRSEMNVSTLELGDSALYLCASSLRTGGGEQFFGPGTRLTVL.

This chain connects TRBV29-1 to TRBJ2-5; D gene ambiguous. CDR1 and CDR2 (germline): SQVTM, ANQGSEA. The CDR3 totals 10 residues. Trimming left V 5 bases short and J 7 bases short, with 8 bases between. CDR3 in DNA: TGCAGCGTTTCAGCAGGGACCCAGTACTTC. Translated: CSVSAGTQYF.

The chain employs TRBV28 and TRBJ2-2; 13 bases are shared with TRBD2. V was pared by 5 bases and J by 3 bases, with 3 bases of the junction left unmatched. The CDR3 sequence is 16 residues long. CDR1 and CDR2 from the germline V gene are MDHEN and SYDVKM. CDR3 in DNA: TGTGCCAGCAGTGGACTAGCGGGAGTATACACCGGGGAGCTGTTTTTT. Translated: CASSGLAGVYTGELFF.

DNA of the CDR3: TGTGCCAGCAGCTTAGTTTTAGCGGGCGAGCAGTACTTC. It yields the protein CASSLVLAGEQYF. The rearrangement uses TRBV7-6 and TRBJ2-7; the match to TRBD2 covers 7 bases. CDR3 length: 13 amino acids. From germline, CDR1 is SGHVS and CDR2 FNYEAQ. V lost 1 base to trimming and J lost 6 bases; unmatched junction nucleotides: 3.

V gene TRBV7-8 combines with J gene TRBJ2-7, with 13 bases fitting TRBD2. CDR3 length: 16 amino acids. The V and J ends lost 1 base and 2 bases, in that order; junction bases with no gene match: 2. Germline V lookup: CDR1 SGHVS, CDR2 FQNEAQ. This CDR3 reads CASSLEGLAGTYEQYF. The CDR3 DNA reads TGTGCCAGCAGCTTAGAGGGACTAGCGGGGACCTACGAGCAGTACTTC.

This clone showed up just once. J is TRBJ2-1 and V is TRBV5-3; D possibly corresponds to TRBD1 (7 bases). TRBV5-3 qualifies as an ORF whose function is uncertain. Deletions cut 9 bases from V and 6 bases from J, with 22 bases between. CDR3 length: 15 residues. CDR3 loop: CAKRFLRDRINEQFF. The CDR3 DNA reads TGTGCCAAAAGGTTTTTGCGGGACAGAATCAATGAGCAGTTCTTC.

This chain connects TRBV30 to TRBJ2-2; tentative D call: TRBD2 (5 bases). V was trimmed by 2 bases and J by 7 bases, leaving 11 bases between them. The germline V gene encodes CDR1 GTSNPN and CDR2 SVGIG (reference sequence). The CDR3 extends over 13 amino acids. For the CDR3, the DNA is TGTGCCTGGAGTCGCGGACTGGACGGGGAGCTGTTTTTT. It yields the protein CAWSRGLDGELFF. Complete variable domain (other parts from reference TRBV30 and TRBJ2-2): SQTIHQWPATLVQPVGSPLSLECTVEGTSNPNLYWYRQAAGRGLQLLFYSVGIGQISSEVPQNLSASRPQDRQFILSSKKLLLSDSGFYLCAWSRGLDGELFFGEGSRLTVL.

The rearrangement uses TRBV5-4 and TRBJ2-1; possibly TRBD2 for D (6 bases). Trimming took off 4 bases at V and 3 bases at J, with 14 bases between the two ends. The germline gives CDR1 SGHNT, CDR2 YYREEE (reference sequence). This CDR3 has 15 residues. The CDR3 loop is CASSLGASDYNEQFF. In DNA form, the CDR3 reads TGTGCCAGCAGCCTCGGGGCTAGCGACTACAATGAGCAGTTCTTC.

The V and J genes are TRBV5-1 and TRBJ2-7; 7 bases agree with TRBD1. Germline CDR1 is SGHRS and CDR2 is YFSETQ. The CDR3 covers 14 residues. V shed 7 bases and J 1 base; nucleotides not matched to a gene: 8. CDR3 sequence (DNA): TGCGCCAGCCAGACCCGACAGGGATCCTACGAGCAGTACTTC. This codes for CASQTRQGSYEQYF.

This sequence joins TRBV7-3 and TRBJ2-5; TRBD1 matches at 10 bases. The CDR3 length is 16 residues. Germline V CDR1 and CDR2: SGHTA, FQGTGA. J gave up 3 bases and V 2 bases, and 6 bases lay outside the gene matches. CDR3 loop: CASSLAGTGVEETQYF. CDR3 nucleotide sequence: TGTGCCAGCAGCTTAGCCGGGACAGGGGTAGAAGAGACCCAGTACTTC.

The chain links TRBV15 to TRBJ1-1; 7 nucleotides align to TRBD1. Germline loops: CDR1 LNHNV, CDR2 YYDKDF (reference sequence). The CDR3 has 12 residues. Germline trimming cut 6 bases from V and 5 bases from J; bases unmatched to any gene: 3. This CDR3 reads CATREGATEAFF. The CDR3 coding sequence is TGTGCCACCAGAGAGGGGGCGACTGAAGCTTTCTTT.

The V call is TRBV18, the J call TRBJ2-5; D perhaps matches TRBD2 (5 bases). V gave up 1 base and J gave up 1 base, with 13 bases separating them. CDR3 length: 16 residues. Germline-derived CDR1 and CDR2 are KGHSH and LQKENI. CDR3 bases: TGTGCCAGCTCACCACGGTCTAGCTGGTCCCAAGAGACCCAGTACTTC. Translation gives CASSPRSSWSQETQYF.

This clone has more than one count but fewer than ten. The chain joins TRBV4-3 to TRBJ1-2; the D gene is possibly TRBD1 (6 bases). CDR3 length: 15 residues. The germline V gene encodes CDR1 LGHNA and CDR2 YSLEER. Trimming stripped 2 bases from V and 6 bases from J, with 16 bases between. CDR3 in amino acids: CASSQLQGTADGYTF. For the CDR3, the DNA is TGCGCCAGCAGCCAACTACAGGGAACTGCAGATGGCTACACCTTC.

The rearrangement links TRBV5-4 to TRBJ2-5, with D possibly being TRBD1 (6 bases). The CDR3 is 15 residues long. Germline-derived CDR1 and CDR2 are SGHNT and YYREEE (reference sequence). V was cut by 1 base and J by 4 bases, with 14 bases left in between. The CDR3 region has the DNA TGTGCCAGCAGCTTGTCGAGGGGGATGGCAGAGACCCAGTACTTC. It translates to CASSLSRGMAETQYF.

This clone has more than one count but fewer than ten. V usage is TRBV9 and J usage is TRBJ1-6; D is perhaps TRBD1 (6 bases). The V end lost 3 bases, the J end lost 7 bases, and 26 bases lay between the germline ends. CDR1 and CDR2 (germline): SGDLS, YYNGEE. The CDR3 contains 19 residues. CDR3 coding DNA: TGTGCCAGCAGCGCGGAGGGTCTTGGGGGCGGGGGTTGGAATTCACCCCTCCACTTT. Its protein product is CASSAEGLGGGGWNSPLHF.